This TCR beta chain was identified in a study of T-cell memory formation after mild COVID-19. Study in general: TCR clusters were largely donor specific. Whole-study findings and limits: That cross-reactive memory joined was suggested by some responding clones appearing in pre-infection memory.

TCRdb redid the calling of the 5' RACE reads with MiXCR, one entry per CDR3 protein. The profile shows around 160,000 distinct CDR3 sequences, approximately 10% of them singletons. The table lists this clonotype with a few counts. Its antigen is unidentified. The germline V and J ends were trimmed by 3 bases and 4 bases, with 15 bases remaining between them. The CDR3 is 14 amino acids. Per germline, CDR1 DFQATT and CDR2 SNEGSKA (reference sequence). The sequencing sample was made of PBMCs or a T cell subset sorted from them (not recorded which). The chain recombines TRBV20-1 with TRBJ1-2; tentative D call: TRBD1 (5 bases). The clonotype was recovered from a man between 18 and 35 years old who had mild COVID-19 (a few samples of this study predate the infection). Cell type and time point are not known. The CDR3 protein is CSARTAGPSYGYTF. The CDR3 bases are TGCAGTGCTAGGACAGCGGGACCTAGCTATGGCTACACCTTC.